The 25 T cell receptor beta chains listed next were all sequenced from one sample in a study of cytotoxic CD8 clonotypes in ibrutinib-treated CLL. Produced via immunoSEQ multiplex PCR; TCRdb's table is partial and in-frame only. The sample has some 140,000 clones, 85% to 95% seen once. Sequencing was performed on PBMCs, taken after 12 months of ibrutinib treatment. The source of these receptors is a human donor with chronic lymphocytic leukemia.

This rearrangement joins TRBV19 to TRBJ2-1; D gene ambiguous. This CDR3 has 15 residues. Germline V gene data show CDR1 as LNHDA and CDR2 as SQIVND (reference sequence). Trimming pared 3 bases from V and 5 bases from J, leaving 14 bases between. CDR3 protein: CASSIWRQLHNEQFF. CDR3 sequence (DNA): TGTGCCAGTAGTATTTGGCGACAACTTCACAATGAGCAGTTCTTC.

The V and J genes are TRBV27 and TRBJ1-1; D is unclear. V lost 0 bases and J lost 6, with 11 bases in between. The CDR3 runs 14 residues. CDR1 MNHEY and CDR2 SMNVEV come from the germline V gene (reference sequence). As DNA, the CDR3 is TGTGCCAGCAGTTTATCCGGCACTTTCCCTGAAGCTTTCTTT. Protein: CASSLSGTFPEAFF.

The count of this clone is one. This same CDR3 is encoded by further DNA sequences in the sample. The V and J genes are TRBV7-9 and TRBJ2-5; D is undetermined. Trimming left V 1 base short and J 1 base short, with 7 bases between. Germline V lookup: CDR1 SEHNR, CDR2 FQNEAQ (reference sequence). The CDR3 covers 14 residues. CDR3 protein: CASSLGGSQETQYF. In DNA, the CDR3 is TGTGCCAGCAGCTTAGGAGGCAGCCAAGAGACCCAGTACTTC.

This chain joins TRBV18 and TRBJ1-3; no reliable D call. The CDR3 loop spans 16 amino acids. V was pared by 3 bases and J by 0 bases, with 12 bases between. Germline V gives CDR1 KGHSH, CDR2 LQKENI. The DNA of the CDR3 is TGTGCCAGCTCACCCTCAGCTGAAACCTCTGGAAACACCATATATTTT. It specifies CASSPSAETSGNTIYF.

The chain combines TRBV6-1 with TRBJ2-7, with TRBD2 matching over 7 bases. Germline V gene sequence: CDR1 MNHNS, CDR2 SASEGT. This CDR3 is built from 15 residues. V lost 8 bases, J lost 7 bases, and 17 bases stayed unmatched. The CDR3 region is CASRISPGRESEQYF. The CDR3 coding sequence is TGTGCCAGCCGGATTTCCCCGGGGCGGGAGTCTGAGCAGTACTTC.

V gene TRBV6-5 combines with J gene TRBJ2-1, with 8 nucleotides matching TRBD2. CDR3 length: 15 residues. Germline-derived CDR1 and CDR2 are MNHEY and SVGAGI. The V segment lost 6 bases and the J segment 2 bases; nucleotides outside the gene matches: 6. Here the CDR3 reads CASRPLAGPYNEQFF. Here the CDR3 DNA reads TGTGCCAGCAGGCCGCTAGCGGGCCCCTACAATGAGCAGTTCTTC.

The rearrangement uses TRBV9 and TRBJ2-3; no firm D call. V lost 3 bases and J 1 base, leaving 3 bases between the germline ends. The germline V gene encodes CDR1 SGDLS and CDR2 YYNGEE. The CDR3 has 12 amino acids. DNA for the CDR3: TGTGCCAGCAGCGGGGGCACAGATACGCAGTATTTT. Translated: CASSGGTDTQYF.

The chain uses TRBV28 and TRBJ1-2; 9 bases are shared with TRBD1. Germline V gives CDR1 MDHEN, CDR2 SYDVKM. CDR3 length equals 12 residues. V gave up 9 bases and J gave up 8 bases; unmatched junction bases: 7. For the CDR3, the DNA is TGTGCCAGTCAACAGGGGGCGCGGGGCTACACCTTC. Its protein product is CASQQGARGYTF.

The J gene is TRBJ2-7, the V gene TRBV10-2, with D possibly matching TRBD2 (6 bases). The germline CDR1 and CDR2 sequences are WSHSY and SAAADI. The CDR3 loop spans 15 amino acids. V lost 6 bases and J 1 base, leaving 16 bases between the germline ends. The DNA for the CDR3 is TGCGCCAGCAGGACTAGTCCAGGACGATCCTACGAGCAGTACTTC. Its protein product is CASRTSPGRSYEQYF.

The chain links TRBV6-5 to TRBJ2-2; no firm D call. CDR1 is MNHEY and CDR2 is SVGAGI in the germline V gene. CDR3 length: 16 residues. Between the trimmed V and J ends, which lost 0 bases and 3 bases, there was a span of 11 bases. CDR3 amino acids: CASSYSWETYTGELFF. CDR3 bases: TGTGCCAGCAGTTACTCATGGGAAACGTACACCGGGGAGCTGTTTTTT.

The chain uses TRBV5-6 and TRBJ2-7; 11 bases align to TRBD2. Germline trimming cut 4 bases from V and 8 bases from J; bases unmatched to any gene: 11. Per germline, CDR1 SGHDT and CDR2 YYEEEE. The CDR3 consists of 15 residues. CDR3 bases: TGTGCCAGCAGCCTTCGGACTAGCGGGCCTTTGAAGCAGTACTTC. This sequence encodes CASSLRTSGPLKQYF.

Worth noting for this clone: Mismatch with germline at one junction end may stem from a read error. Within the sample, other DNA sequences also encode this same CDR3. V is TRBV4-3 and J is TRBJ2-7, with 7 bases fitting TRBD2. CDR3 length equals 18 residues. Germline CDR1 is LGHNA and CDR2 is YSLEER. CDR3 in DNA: TGCGCCAGCAGTCAAGATCTCGCGGGAGTAGGGTCCTCCTACGAGCAGTACTTC. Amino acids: CASSQDLAGVGSSYEQYF.

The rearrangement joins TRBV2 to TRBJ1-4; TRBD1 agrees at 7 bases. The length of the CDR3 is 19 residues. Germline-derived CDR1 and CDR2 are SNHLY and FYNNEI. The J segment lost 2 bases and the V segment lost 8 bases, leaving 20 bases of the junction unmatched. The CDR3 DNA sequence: TGTGCCAGCGACAGTCTGCGCGACAGGGAGGCTGTCACTAATGAAAAACTGTTTTTT. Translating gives CASDSLRDREAVTNEKLFF.

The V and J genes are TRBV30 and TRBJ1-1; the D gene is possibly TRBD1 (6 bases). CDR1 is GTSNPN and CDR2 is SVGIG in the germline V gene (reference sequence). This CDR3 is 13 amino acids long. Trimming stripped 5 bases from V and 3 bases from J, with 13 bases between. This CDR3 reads CAWDRQEDTEAFF. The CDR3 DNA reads TGTGCCTGGGACAGACAGGAGGACACTGAAGCTTTCTTT.

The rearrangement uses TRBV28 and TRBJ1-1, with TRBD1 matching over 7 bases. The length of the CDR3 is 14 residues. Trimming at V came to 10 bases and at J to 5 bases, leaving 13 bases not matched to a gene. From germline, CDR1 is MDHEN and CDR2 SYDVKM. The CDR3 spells CATASGTAGTEAFF. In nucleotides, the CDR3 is TGTGCCACCGCATCCGGGACAGCTGGGACTGAAGCTTTCTTT. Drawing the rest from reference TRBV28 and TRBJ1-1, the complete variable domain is DVKVTQSSRYLVKRTGEKVFLECVQDMDHENMFWYRQDPGLGLRLIYFSYDVKMKEKGDIPEGYSVSREKKERFSLILESASTNQTSMYLCATASGTAGTEAFFGQGTRLTVV.

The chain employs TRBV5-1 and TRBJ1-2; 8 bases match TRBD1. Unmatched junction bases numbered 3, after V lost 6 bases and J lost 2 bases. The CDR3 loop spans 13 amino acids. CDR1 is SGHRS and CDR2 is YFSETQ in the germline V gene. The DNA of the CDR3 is TGCGCCAGCACGGGACAGGAGAACTATGGCTACACCTTC. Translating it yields CASTGQENYGYTF.

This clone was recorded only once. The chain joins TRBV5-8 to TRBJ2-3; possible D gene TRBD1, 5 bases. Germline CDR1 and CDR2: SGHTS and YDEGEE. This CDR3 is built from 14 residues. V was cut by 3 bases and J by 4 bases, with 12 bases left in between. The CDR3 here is CASSSDWGSDTQYF. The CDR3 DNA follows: TGTGCCAGCAGCTCTGATTGGGGCTCAGATACGCAGTATTTT. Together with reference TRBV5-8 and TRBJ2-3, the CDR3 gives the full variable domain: EAGVTQSPTHLIKTRGQQATLRCSPISGHTSVYWYQQALGLGLQFLLWYDEGEERNRGNFPPRFSGRQFPNYSSELNVNALELEDSALYLCASSSDWGSDTQYFGPGTRLTVL.

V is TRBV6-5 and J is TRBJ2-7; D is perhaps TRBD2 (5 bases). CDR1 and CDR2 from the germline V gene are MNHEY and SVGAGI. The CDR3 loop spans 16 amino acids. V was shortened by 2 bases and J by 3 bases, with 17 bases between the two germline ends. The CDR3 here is CASSYTPSGSVYEQYF. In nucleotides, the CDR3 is TGTGCCAGCAGTTACACCCCTTCGGGATCCGTCTACGAGCAGTACTTC.

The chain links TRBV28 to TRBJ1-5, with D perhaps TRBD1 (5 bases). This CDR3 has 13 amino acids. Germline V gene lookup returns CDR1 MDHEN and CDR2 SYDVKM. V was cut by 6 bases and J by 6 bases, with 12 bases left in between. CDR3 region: CASRQGGIQPQHF. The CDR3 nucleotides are TGTGCCAGCAGGCAGGGAGGTATTCAGCCCCAGCATTTT. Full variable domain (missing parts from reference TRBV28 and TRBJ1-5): DVKVTQSSRYLVKRTGEKVFLECVQDMDHENMFWYRQDPGLGLRLIYFSYDVKMKEKGDIPEGYSVSREKKERFSLILESASTNQTSMYLCASRQGGIQPQHFGDGTRLSIL.

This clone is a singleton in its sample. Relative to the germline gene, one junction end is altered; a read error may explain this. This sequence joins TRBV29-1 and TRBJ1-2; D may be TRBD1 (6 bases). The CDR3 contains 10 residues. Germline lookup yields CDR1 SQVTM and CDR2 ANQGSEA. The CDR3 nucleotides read TGCAGCGTTGAGGCCCGGGACACCCCTTTC. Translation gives CSVEARDTPF. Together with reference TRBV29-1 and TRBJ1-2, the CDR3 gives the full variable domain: SAVISQKPSRDICQRGTSLTIQCQVDSQVTMMFWYRQQPGQSLTLIATANQGSEATYESGFVIDKFPISRPNLTFSTLTVSNMSPEDSSIYLCSVEARDTPFGSGTRLTVV.

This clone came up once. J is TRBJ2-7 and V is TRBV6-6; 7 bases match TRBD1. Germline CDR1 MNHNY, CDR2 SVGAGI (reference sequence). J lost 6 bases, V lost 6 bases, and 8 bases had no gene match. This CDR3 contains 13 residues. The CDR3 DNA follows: TGTGCCAGCAGCCCCGACAGGGTTCGCGAGCAGTACTTC. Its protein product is CASSPDRVREQYF.

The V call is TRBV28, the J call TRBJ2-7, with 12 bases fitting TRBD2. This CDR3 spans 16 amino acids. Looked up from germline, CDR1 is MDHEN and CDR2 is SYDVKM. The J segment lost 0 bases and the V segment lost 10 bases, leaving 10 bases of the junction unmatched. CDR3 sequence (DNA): TGTGCCACCGAGACTAGCGGGAGTAGGGGCTCCTACGAGCAGTACTTC. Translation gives CATETSGSRGSYEQYF.

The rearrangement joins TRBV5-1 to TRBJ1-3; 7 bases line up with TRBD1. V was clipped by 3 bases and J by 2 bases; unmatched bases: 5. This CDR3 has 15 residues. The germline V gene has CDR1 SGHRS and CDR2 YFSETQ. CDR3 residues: CASSSQGFAGNTIYF. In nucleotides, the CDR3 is TGCGCCAGCAGCTCACAGGGGTTCGCTGGAAACACCATATATTTT.

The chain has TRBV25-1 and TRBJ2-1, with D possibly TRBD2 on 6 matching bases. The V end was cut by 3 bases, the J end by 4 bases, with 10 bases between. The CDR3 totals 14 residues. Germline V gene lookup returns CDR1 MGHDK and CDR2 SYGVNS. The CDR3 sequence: CASSDSGTYNEQFF. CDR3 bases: TGTGCCAGCAGTGATTCCGGGACTTACAATGAGCAGTTCTTC.

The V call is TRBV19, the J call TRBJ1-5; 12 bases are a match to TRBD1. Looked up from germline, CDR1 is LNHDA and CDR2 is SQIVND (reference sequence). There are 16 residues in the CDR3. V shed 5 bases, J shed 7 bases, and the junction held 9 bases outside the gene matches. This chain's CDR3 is CASSPPGQGAGQPQHF. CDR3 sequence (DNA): TGTGCCAGTAGTCCCCCGGGACAGGGGGCGGGACAGCCCCAGCATTTT.